This TCR beta chain was observed in a study of metastatic and nonmetastatic thyroid tumors. Germline values: CDR1 SQVTM, CDR2 ANQGSEA. J was trimmed by 4 bases and V by 1 base; bases with no gene match: 7. The CDR3 is made up of 15 amino acids. This clone was found many times. With MiXCR, TCRdb reprocessed the PCR reads. The sample comprises 40,000 to 45,000 clones, about 3.3% of which are singletons, and 7.5% to 10% rests with the top ten. All patients reached thyroid surgery having received no treatment beforehand. This TCR derives from a female donor with papillary thyroid cancer or a benign thyroid nodule (not recorded which). Some clones in this sample may be carry-over from other donors' samples. The chain couples TRBV29-1 to TRBJ1-3; 7 bases match TRBD1. The sample taken for sequencing was blood. CDR3 coding DNA: TGCAGCGTTGAAGGTCAGGGGGGAGCCGGAAACACCATATATTTT. This translates into CSVEGQGGAGNTIYF. The whole variable domain, remainder taken from reference TRBV29-1 and TRBJ1-3, is SAVISQKPSRDICQRGTSLTIQCQVDSQVTMMFWYRQQPGQSLTLIATANQGSEATYESGFVIDKFPISRPNLTFSTLTVSNMSPEDSSIYLCSVEGQGGAGNTIYFGEGSWLTVV.